Listed below are T cell receptor beta chains from one sample, sequenced in a study of T cells after yellow fever vaccination. TCRdb re-called the 5' RACE reads with MiXCR, one entry per CDR3 protein. The repertoire holds a few hundred thousand distinct CDR3 sequences, around 3.6% seen once, with 20% to 30% in the top ten. The sample in question was PBMCs, obtained on the day of the yellow fever booster vaccination. The origin of the receptors is a man aged 18-30 years who received the YFV17D yellow fever vaccine. Each CDR3 is given with its conserved first and last residue. The D gene is left open where the match is weak. Clone size appears in some rows only: once, few, many, or a class for an expanded clone.

many TRBJ2-1 - TRBV4-1 17 CASSQSRDRASRNEQFF TGCGCCAGCAGCCAATCGAGGGACCGGGCTAGCCGCAATGAGCAGTTCTTC
many TRBJ2-1 - TRBV10-1 12 CASSDPGREQFF TGCGCCAGCAGCGACCCCGGACGTGAGCAGTTCTTC
many TRBJ2-1 TRBD2 TRBV6-2/TRBV6-3 15 CASMKSGGPWNEQFF TGTGCCAGCATGAAATCGGGGGGGCCGTGGAATGAGCAGTTCTTC
- TRBJ2-3 - TRBV6-5 13 CASSYQTRDTQYF TGTGCCAGCAGTTACCAGACCCGGGATACGCAGTATTTT
many TRBJ2-2 - TRBV25-1 18 CASSDWELSGPNTGELFF TGTGCCAGCAGTGATTGGGAACTCTCGGGCCCGAACACCGGGGAGCTGTTTTTT
many TRBJ2-5 TRBD1 TRBV12-3/TRBV12-4 18 CASSLGQGALLSGETQYF TGTGCCAGCAGTTTGGGGCAGGGGGCCTTACTTTCGGGAGAGACCCAGTACTTC
few TRBJ2-7 - TRBV12-3/TRBV12-4 14 CASSRFGQSYEQYF TGTGCCAGCAGCAGATTCGGACAGTCCTACGAGCAGTACTTC
many TRBJ1-3 - TRBV28 15 CASSRAATSGNTIYF TGTGCCAGCAGTCGGGCGGCCACCTCTGGAAACACCATATATTTT
few TRBJ1-1 - TRBV27 14 CASSFGTWNTEAFF TGTGCCAGCAGTTTTGGGACTTGGAACACTGAAGCTTTCTTT
many TRBJ2-2 TRBD1 TRBV4-3 17 CASSRYRDRANTGELFF TGCGCCAGCAGCCGTTACCGGGACAGGGCGAACACCGGGGAGCTGTTTTTT
- TRBJ1-4 TRBD1 TRBV9 13 CASSPSTGGVLFF TGTGCCAGCAGCCCCTCTACAGGGGGCGTGCTGTTTTTT
- TRBJ2-1 - TRBV6-1 13 CASRLTAYNEQFF TGTGCCAGCAGATTGACAGCCTACAATGAGCAGTTCTTC
many TRBJ2-3 - TRBV6-1 11 CAGDRGDTQYF TGTGCCGGAGACAGAGGAGATACGCAGTATTTT
- TRBJ1-2 TRBD1 TRBV7-3 18 CASSFVPGQGKPNYGYTF TGTGCCAGCAGCTTCGTCCCGGGACAGGGAAAACCTAACTATGGCTACACCTTC
many TRBJ1-2 - TRBV5-1 14 CASSLAADNYGYTF TGCGCCAGCAGCTTGGCGGCGGATAACTATGGCTACACCTTC
many TRBJ2-7 - TRBV27 15 CASSTRDRGPYEQYF TGTGCCAGCAGTACGCGGGACAGAGGGCCCTACGAGCAGTACTTC
many TRBJ2-2 TRBD2 TRBV12-3/TRBV12-4 16 CASSFFGGASGGELFF TGTGCCAGCAGTTTCTTCGGGGGGGCGAGTGGCGGGGAGCTGTTTTTT
- TRBJ2-7 - TRBV18 16 CASSPPGRDAGYEQYF TGTGCCAGCTCACCACCGGGAAGGGACGCTGGCTACGAGCAGTACTTC
many TRBJ1-1 - TRBV20-1 14 CSARDSRGNSEAFF TGCAGTGCTAGAGATTCCAGGGGCAACTCTGAAGCTTTCTTT
- TRBJ2-7 - TRBV12-3/TRBV12-4 13 CASSLRGRGHRYF TGTGCCAGCAGTTTAAGGGGTCGGGGGCATCGGTACTTC
many TRBJ2-3 - TRBV4-3 17 CASSQSRRGALTDTQYF TGCGCCAGCAGCCAATCACGCAGAGGGGCCCTCACAGATACGCAGTATTTT
few TRBJ1-2 - TRBV6-6 13 CASSWESRTGYTF TGTGCCAGCAGTTGGGAGTCTAGGACTGGCTACACCTTC
- TRBJ1-4 - TRBV5-1 15 CASSTAGGKAEKLFF TGCGCCAGCAGCACCGCGGGGGGTAAGGCTGAAAAACTGTTTTTT
many TRBJ2-1 TRBD2 TRBV7-9 15 CASSHLRGARNEQFF TGTGCCAGCAGCCACCTGCGGGGGGCAAGGAATGAGCAGTTCTTC
- TRBJ2-7 - TRBV12-3/TRBV12-4 14 CASNLGGVGSEQYF TGTGCCAGCAACCTCGGGGGAGTAGGGTCCGAGCAGTACTTC
many TRBJ2-5 TRBD2 TRBV6-2/TRBV6-3 14 CASSPPGGQETQYF TGTGCCAGCAGTCCACCGGGAGGACAAGAGACCCAGTACTTC
many TRBJ1-4 - TRBV6-2/TRBV6-3 12 CASSPGDEKLFF TGTGCCAGCAGTCCCGGGGATGAAAAACTGTTTTTT
- TRBJ2-1 - TRBV6-6 13 CASIGSSYNEQFF TGTGCCAGCATAGGAAGTTCCTACAATGAGCAGTTCTTC